Presented here are 7 T cell receptor beta chains from one specimen sequenced in a study of response to subunit inactivated influenza vaccine. TCRdb passed the RT-PCR reads through MiXCR, listing each CDR3 protein once. Of hundreds of thousands of distinct CDR3 sequences detected, about a fifth appear once; the ten largest clones hold about 9.4%. Source: PBMCs from blood, taken about 20 months after vaccination. The receptor set was obtained from a man aged 45-69 years who received an inactivated influenza vaccine.

V usage is TRBV7-2 and J usage is TRBJ2-7; no reliable D call. Between the trimmed V and J ends, which lost 5 bases and 7 bases, there was a span of 12 bases. The CDR3 totals 12 residues. Germline V gene lookup returns CDR1 SGHTA and CDR2 FQGNSA. CDR3 sequence reads: CASSPRIGEQYF. The CDR3 nucleotides are TGTGCCAGCAGCCCCCGGATTGGAGAGCAGTACTTC.

The chain employs TRBV12-3 or TRBV12-4 and TRBJ1-4, with D unresolved. The CDR3 is made up of 12 amino acids. The V and J ends lost 4 bases and 7 bases respectively, with 7 bases between them. This chain's CDR3 is CASSWEGEKLFF. The CDR3 DNA reads as TGTGCCAGCAGTTGGGAGGGTGAAAAACTGTTTTTT.

The chain couples TRBV4-3 to TRBJ2-4; D gene unclear. Germline V gene sequence: CDR1 LGHNA, CDR2 YSLEER. V lost 3 bases to trimming and J lost 2 bases, with 11 bases between them. This CDR3 contains 15 residues. Written as DNA, the CDR3 is TGCGCCAGCAGCCACTATCCAACGACCAAAAACATTCAGTACTTC. This encodes CASSHYPTTKNIQYF.

This clonotype has just a few counts. The V call is TRBV20-1, the J call TRBJ1-2, with a weak D call TRBD1 (5 bases). Germline lookup yields CDR1 DFQATT and CDR2 SNEGSKA (reference sequence). The CDR3 is 13 residues long. Trimming cost V 5 bases and J 4 bases, with 14 bases left between them. CDR3 amino acids: CSAYDSGSYGYTF. CDR3 coding DNA: TGCAGTGCTTATGACAGCGGTAGCTATGGCTACACCTTC.

The V and J genes are TRBV6-2 or TRBV6-3 and TRBJ2-5; 9 nucleotides align to TRBD2. Germline V gene sequence: CDR1 MNHEY, CDR2 SVGEGT. CDR3 length: 17 amino acids. The V and J ends lost 8 bases and 0 bases, in that order; junction bases with no gene match: 13. CDR3 DNA: TGTGCCAGCTCAAGACTAGCGGAATCCTGGAACCAAGAGACCCAGTACTTC. Its translation: CASSRLAESWNQETQYF.

CDR3 residues: CASSLAQADTQYF. The CDR3, as DNA: TGTGCCAGCAGCTTAGCCCAGGCAGATACGCAGTATTTT. The genes are TRBV7-2 and TRBJ2-3; unclear D gene. This CDR3 has 13 amino acids. The germline gives CDR1 SGHTA, CDR2 FQGNSA. Trimming stripped 0 bases from V and 4 bases from J, with 5 bases between.

The V call is TRBV5-6, the J call TRBJ1-2; D is undetermined. There are 13 residues in the CDR3. Trimming left V 4 bases short and J 7 bases short, with 14 bases between. CDR1 is SGHDT, CDR2 YYEEEE, per germline. In nucleotides, the CDR3 is TGTGCCAGCAGCGAAACCGACGGATCTGGCTACACCTTC. It translates to CASSETDGSGYTF. Looking up the rest from reference TRBV5-6 and TRBJ1-2 gives the full variable domain: DAGVTQSPTHLIKTRGQQVTLRCSPKSGHDTVSWYQQALGQGPQFIFQYYEEEERQRGNFPDRFSGHQFPNYSSELNVNALLLGDSALYLCASSETDGSGYTFGSGTRLTVV.